Following are 21 T cell receptor beta chains from one sample sequenced in a study of PD-1 blockade in classical Hodgkin lymphoma. Each patient's relapse followed autologous stem cell transplantation, and brentuximab vedotin exposure varied. TCRdb's copy holds only in-frame clones and misses some; the assay was immunoSEQ multiplex PCR. The sample shows some 95,000 clones, 89% of them seen only once. This sample comprised peripheral blood mononuclear cells (PBMCs), obtained before the second cycle of nivolumab. These receptors were taken from a human donor with classical Hodgkin lymphoma.

V usage is TRBV4-2 and J usage is TRBJ2-3; no clear D gene. Germline-derived CDR1 and CDR2 are LGHNA and YNFKEQ. The CDR3 is made up of 18 amino acids. V was cut by 0 bases and J by 4 bases, with 20 bases left in between. CDR3 sequence: CASSQDLAALFIADTQYF. In nucleotides, the CDR3 is TGTGCCAGCAGCCAAGATTTGGCTGCCCTTTTTATTGCAGATACGCAGTATTTT.

The chain joins TRBV4-1 to TRBJ2-7; 12 bases align to TRBD2. With V trimmed by 1 base and J by 4 bases, 5 bases remained unmatched. Germline V lookup: CDR1 MGHRA, CDR2 YSYEKL. CDR3 size: 16 residues. CDR3 amino acids: CASSQAPSGGVYEQYF. The CDR3 region has the DNA TGCGCCAGCAGCCAAGCCCCTAGCGGGGGGGTGTACGAGCAGTACTTC.

This clone is a singleton in its sample. The gene calls are TRBV11-2 and TRBJ2-7; the D is unclear. Trimming stripped 0 bases from V and 3 bases from J, with 12 bases between. Germline values: CDR1 SGHAT, CDR2 FQNNGV. This CDR3 spans 15 amino acids. CDR3 DNA: TGTGCCAGCAGCTTAGAGAGGACCCTTCACTACGAGCAGTACTTC. This codes for CASSLERTLHYEQYF.

The rearrangement links TRBV6-6 to TRBJ1-1; perhaps TRBD1 as D (5 bases). The V and J ends lost 4 bases and 1 base respectively, with 10 bases between them. The CDR3 totals 14 residues. From germline, CDR1 is MNHNY and CDR2 SVGAGI (reference sequence). CDR3 region: CASSSRGANTEAFF. As DNA, the CDR3 is TGTGCCAGCAGTTCGCGGGGCGCGAACACTGAAGCTTTCTTT.

CDR3 sequence reads: CASSGTFLRTGFGEQYF. The CDR3 nucleotides are TGTGCCAGCAGTGGAACTTTTTTGAGGACAGGGTTTGGCGAGCAGTACTTC. This chain links TRBV28 with TRBJ2-7; 8 nucleotides match TRBD1. The J segment lost 6 bases and the V segment lost 5 bases, leaving 18 bases of the junction unmatched. This CDR3 region has 17 residues. Germline V gene data show CDR1 as MDHEN and CDR2 as SYDVKM.

This chain joins TRBV5-4 and TRBJ2-7; no clear D gene. The CDR3 extends over 13 amino acids. V was pared by 0 bases and J by 2 bases, with 6 bases between. Germline V gene sequence: CDR1 SGHNT, CDR2 YYREEE (reference sequence). CDR3 region: CASSLGRTYEQYF. The DNA of the CDR3 is TGTGCCAGCAGCTTGGGTAGGACCTACGAGCAGTACTTC. Full variable domain (rest looked up from reference TRBV5-4 and TRBJ2-7): ETGVTQSPTHLIKTRGQQVTLRCSSQSGHNTVSWYQQALGQGPQFIFQYYREEENGRGNFPPRFSGLQFPNYSSELNVNALELDDSALYLCASSLGRTYEQYFGPGTRLTVT.

This chain joins TRBV6-4 and TRBJ1-1, with D perhaps TRBD1 (5 bases). This CDR3 has 14 residues. V dropped 6 bases and J dropped 0 bases, with 11 bases sitting between them. Germline V gene data show CDR1 as MRHNA and CDR2 as SNTAGT. The CDR3 DNA reads as TGTGCCAGCAGCCCCGGGGGGGTGAACACTGAAGCTTTCTTT. It specifies CASSPGGVNTEAFF.

The chain couples TRBV11-3 to TRBJ2-1; D is uncertain. Germline CDR1 SGHNT, CDR2 YENEEA. This CDR3 region has 13 residues. With 0 bases removed from V and 7 bases from J, the gap between germline ends came to 7 bases. CDR3 loop: CASSLDYINEQFF. CDR3 DNA sequence: TGTGCCAGCAGCTTAGATTACATAAATGAGCAGTTCTTC. Using reference TRBV11-3 and TRBJ2-1 for the parts outside the CDR3, the full variable domain is EAGVVQSPRYKIIEKKQPVAFWCNPISGHNTLYWYLQNLGQGPELLIRYENEEAVDDSQLPKDRFSAERLKGVDSTLKIQPAELGDSAVYLCASSLDYINEQFFGPGTRLTVL.

The V call is TRBV19, the J call TRBJ2-3; D might be TRBD2 (5 bases). Trimming took 1 base from V and 3 from J, leaving 8 bases between them. The CDR3 is 14 amino acids. Germline CDR1 reads LNHDA; CDR2 reads SQIVND (reference sequence). This chain's CDR3 is CASSIVVATDTQYF. CDR3 bases: TGTGCCAGTAGTATAGTGGTAGCGACAGATACGCAGTATTTT.

Here the CDR3 reads CASSQVLAGTYQPQHF. CDR3 DNA sequence: TGCGCCAGCAGCCAAGTCCTGGCAGGGACTTATCAGCCCCAGCATTTT. This chain connects TRBV4-1 to TRBJ1-5, with a possible D match to TRBD1 (5 bases). This CDR3 spans 16 amino acids. Deletions cut 1 base from V and 5 bases from J, with 15 bases between. The germline CDR1 and CDR2 sequences are MGHRA and YSYEKL.

This chain connects TRBV5-4 to TRBJ2-1, with 9 nucleotides matching TRBD2. This CDR3 is built from 16 residues. Trimming took 3 bases from V and 6 from J; bases not matched to a gene: 10. CDR1 and CDR2 (germline): SGHNT, YYREEE (reference sequence). This CDR3 reads CASSYVAGVSLNEQFF. The CDR3 coding sequence is TGTGCCAGCAGCTATGTAGCGGGAGTCTCCCTCAATGAGCAGTTCTTC.

The chain links TRBV19 to TRBJ1-5; possible D gene TRBD1, 5 bases. Trimming shortened V by 8 bases and J by 0 bases, and 17 bases separated the two germline ends. CDR1 is LNHDA, CDR2 SQIVND, per germline (reference sequence). The length of the CDR3 is 16 residues. The CDR3 here is CASRPLGGDSNQPQHF. As DNA, the CDR3 is TGTGCCAGTCGCCCCCTCGGGGGAGATAGCAATCAGCCCCAGCATTTT.

The V call is TRBV19, the J call TRBJ1-1; possible D gene TRBD1, 6 bases. The length of the CDR3 is 15 residues. Germline V lookup: CDR1 LNHDA, CDR2 SQIVND (reference sequence). Trimming pared 5 bases from V and 0 bases from J, leaving 13 bases between. CDR3 nucleotide sequence: TGTGCCAGTAGTGTGGGGGCGCGGCTGAACACTGAAGCTTTCTTT. Translated: CASSVGARLNTEAFF.

The chain combines TRBV5-1 with TRBJ2-7; D is unclear. CDR1 and CDR2 from the germline V gene are SGHRS and YFSETQ. The V gene lost 0 bases and the J gene lost 4 bases, with 8 bases spanning the gap. The CDR3 loop spans 13 amino acids. The CDR3 region has the DNA TGCGCCAGCAGCTTGGCCGGGCAATACGAGCAGTACTTC. Protein sequence: CASSLAGQYEQYF.

Only one count was recorded for this clone. This chain links TRBV7-9 with TRBJ2-3; TRBD2 is a possible D gene (5 bases). This CDR3 has 16 amino acids. V lost 0 bases to trimming and J lost 7 bases, with 17 bases between them. In germline, CDR1 is SEHNR, CDR2 FQNEAQ (reference sequence). The CDR3 spells CASSLATGGLVYTQYF. The CDR3 region has the DNA TGTGCCAGCAGCTTAGCGACGGGTGGACTCGTTTATACGCAGTATTTT.

The CDR3 DNA follows: TGCGCCAGTCACAGGACAGGGGGCGAGGTTTGCGAAAAACTGTTTTTT. Translated: CASHRTGGEVCEKLFF. This rearrangement joins TRBV5-1 to TRBJ1-4; 11 nucleotides match TRBD1. The junction had 14 bases not matched to a gene; V was cut back by 8 bases and J by 8 bases. Germline lookup yields CDR1 SGHRS and CDR2 YFSETQ. The CDR3 contains 16 residues.

V usage is TRBV29-1 and J usage is TRBJ1-2; D gene unclear. From germline, CDR1 is SQVTM and CDR2 ANQGSEA. The CDR3 loop spans 11 amino acids. V lost 3 bases to trimming and J lost 2 bases, with 4 bases between them. This chain's CDR3 is CSVEQNYGYTF. The CDR3 DNA reads TGCAGCGTTGAGCAGAACTATGGCTACACCTTC.

The chain has TRBV18 and TRBJ2-1; 8 bases line up with TRBD2. This CDR3 spans 18 amino acids. Germline-derived CDR1 and CDR2 are KGHSH and LQKENI. Unmatched junction bases numbered 13, after V lost 2 bases and J lost 4 bases. CDR3 residues: CASSPSPGYGREYNEQFF. For the CDR3, the DNA is TGTGCCAGCTCACCATCGCCTGGATACGGGAGGGAGTACAATGAGCAGTTCTTC.

The chain links TRBV29-1 to TRBJ1-4, with D possibly TRBD1 on 5 matching bases. V was cut by 0 bases and J by 9 bases, with 14 bases left in between. CDR1 is SQVTM and CDR2 is ANQGSEA in the germline V gene. This CDR3 spans 14 amino acids. Here the CDR3 reads CSVEDPAGKKKLFF. The CDR3 DNA sequence: TGCAGCGTTGAAGATCCGGCAGGGAAGAAAAAACTGTTTTTT.

This chain uses TRBV5-8 with TRBJ2-3; D ambiguous. The CDR3 sequence is 13 residues long. Germline assignment: CDR1 SGHTS and CDR2 YDEGEE. Trimming removed 0 bases from V and 1 base from J, with 3 bases in between. The CDR3 nucleotides are TGTGCCAGCAGCTTGGCAGGCACAGATACGCAGTATTTT. Translation gives CASSLAGTDTQYF.

The chain uses TRBV5-5 and TRBJ1-6; 9 bases are a match to TRBD1. The V segment lost 4 bases and the J segment 9 bases; nucleotides outside the gene matches: 5. Germline values: CDR1 SGHKS, CDR2 YYEKEE (reference sequence). The CDR3 is 14 amino acids. The CDR3 nucleotides read TGTGCCAGCAGCGCACGGGACAGGGCTTCACCCCTCCACTTT. Amino acid sequence: CASSARDRASPLHF. The full variable domain, with the rest looked up from reference TRBV5-5 and TRBJ1-6, is DAGVTQSPTHLIKTRGQQVTLRCSPISGHKSVSWYQQVLGQGPQFIFQYYEKEERGRGNFPDRFSARQFPNYSSELNVNALLLGDSALYLCASSARDRASPLHFGNGTRLTVT.